The 18 T cell receptor beta chains reported below all come from one sample, sequenced in a study of early stage breast cancer tumors. Profiling relied on immunoSEQ multiplex PCR, and the TCRdb table lists in-frame clones only, not all of them. The sample includes about 63,000 clones, 65% to 80% of them seen just once. The sample consisted of blood. These receptor sequences come from a person aged 30 to 40 with breast cancer.

The CDR3 loop is CASSFTANTEAFF. The DNA for the CDR3 is TGCGCCAGCAGCTTCACAGCGAACACTGAAGCTTTCTTT. The chain joins TRBV5-1 to TRBJ1-1; unclear D gene. The V end was cut by 2 bases, the J end by 1 base, with 6 bases between. Germline V CDR1 and CDR2: SGHRS, YFSETQ. CDR3 length equals 13 residues.

CDR3 coding DNA: TGCAGCGCGGGTGTACAGGGACGAACCTCTGGAAACACCATATATTTT. Its protein is CSAGVQGRTSGNTIYF. The chain uses TRBV29-1 and TRBJ1-3, with a weak D call TRBD1 (6 bases). Trimming removed 7 bases at V and 0 bases at J, with 19 bases between. The CDR3 contains 16 residues. Germline V gene lookup returns CDR1 SQVTM and CDR2 ANQGSEA.

This chain connects TRBV7-2 to TRBJ2-3; D remains ambiguous. CDR3 length: 13 amino acids. V dropped 1 base and J dropped 4 bases, with 6 bases sitting between them. The germline CDR1 and CDR2 sequences are SGHTA and FQGNSA. The CDR3 spells CASSLVSPDTQYF. The CDR3 DNA reads as TGTGCCAGCAGCTTAGTCTCTCCAGATACGCAGTATTTT.

The V and J genes are TRBV18 and TRBJ1-1; D not certain. Trimming removed 6 bases at V and 0 bases at J, with 8 bases between. Germline V CDR1 and CDR2: KGHSH, LQKENI. This CDR3 has 13 amino acids. The CDR3 reads CASSFQVNTEAFF. CDR3 DNA sequence: TGTGCCAGCTCTTTTCAGGTGAACACTGAAGCTTTCTTT.

This clone has just a few counts. The rearrangement links TRBV10-3 to TRBJ2-1; D tentatively reads TRBD1 or TRBD2 (5 bases each). The CDR3 length is 13 residues. Germline V gene lookup returns CDR1 ENHRY and CDR2 SYGVKD. The germline V and J ends were trimmed by 7 bases and 5 bases, with 12 bases remaining between them. CDR3 in amino acids: CAITGTTHNEQFF. For the CDR3, the DNA is TGTGCCATCACCGGGACCACTCACAATGAGCAGTTCTTC.

The chain employs TRBV6-5 and TRBJ1-2; 9 bases agree with TRBD1. CDR3 size: 15 residues. CDR1 MNHEY and CDR2 SVGAGI come from the germline V gene. The junction had 5 bases not matched to a gene; V was cut back by 5 bases and J by 1 base. The CDR3 coding sequence is TGTGCCAGCAGTCTGACAGGGGGAAATAACTATGGCTACACCTTC. It translates to CASSLTGGNNYGYTF.

The chain combines TRBV5-6 with TRBJ2-3, with 9 bases that match TRBD2. The germline V gene has CDR1 SGHDT and CDR2 YYEEEE. The CDR3 is made up of 16 amino acids. V shed 0 bases, J shed 3 bases, and the junction held 5 bases outside the gene matches. CDR3 sequence (DNA): TGTGCCAGCAGCTTGGCTAGCGGGATAAGTACAGATACGCAGTATTTT. Amino acids: CASSLASGISTDTQYF.

The genes are TRBV27 and TRBJ2-1; D not resolved. Looked up from germline, CDR1 is MNHEY and CDR2 is SMNVEV (reference sequence). The CDR3 is 12 amino acids. Trimming pared 3 bases from V and 9 bases from J, leaving 9 bases between. CDR3 region: CASSFAASEQFF. Here the CDR3 DNA reads TGTGCCAGCAGTTTTGCGGCCTCTGAGCAGTTCTTC.

This clone ranks as medium-sized. The CDR3 region has the DNA TGTGCCAGCAGCCTGGCTAGCGGGAGGGACTACAATGAGCAGTTCTTC. Its translation: CASSLASGRDYNEQFF. The V gene is TRBV14, the J gene TRBJ2-1; 12 bases map to TRBD2. This CDR3 has 16 amino acids. The V gene's germline CDR1 is SGHDN and CDR2 FVKESK. Trimming at V came to 4 bases and at J to 3 bases, leaving 4 bases not matched to a gene.

V and J are TRBV7-2 and TRBJ1-3, with 7 positions matching TRBD1. CDR3 size: 14 residues. Germline V lookup: CDR1 SGHTA, CDR2 FQGNSA. V lost 3 bases and J lost 2; bases outside the gene matches: 1. CDR3 protein: CASSFTGAGNTIYF. CDR3 coding DNA: TGTGCCAGCAGCTTCACAGGGGCTGGAAACACCATATATTTT.

The rearrangement joins TRBV14 to TRBJ2-6; 7 bases align to TRBD1. V shed 2 bases and J 0 bases; nucleotides not matched to a gene: 1. The CDR3 contains 16 residues. The germline CDR1 and CDR2 sequences are SGHDN and FVKESK. CDR3 residues: CASSQRQGSGANVLTF. Here the CDR3 DNA reads TGTGCCAGCAGCCAAAGACAGGGCTCTGGGGCCAACGTCCTGACTTTC.

This chain links TRBV10-3 with TRBJ2-7, with 7 positions matching TRBD1. CDR3 length: 17 amino acids. V lost 2 bases, J lost 2 bases, and 12 bases stayed unmatched. Per the germline V gene, CDR1 is ENHRY and CDR2 is SYGVKD. CDR3 DNA: TGTGCCATCAGTGAGCCCAGCCCCGGGACAGCGGCCTACGAGCAGTACTTC. Translating it yields CAISEPSPGTAAYEQYF.

The chain is built from TRBV11-3 and TRBJ2-7, with 7 bases lining up with TRBD1. The CDR3 is 14 amino acids. Germline loops: CDR1 SGHNT, CDR2 YENEEA. The V and J ends lost 5 bases and 3 bases, in that order; junction bases with no gene match: 7. The DNA of the CDR3 is TGTGCCAGCAGCGTTACCAGGGACAGCTACGAGCAGTACTTC. Translation: CASSVTRDSYEQYF.

This clone was found once. The genes are TRBV9 and TRBJ2-5; TRBD2 might be the D (5 bases). Germline CDR1 SGDLS, CDR2 YYNGEE. Between the trimmed V and J ends, which lost 1 base and 5 bases, there was a span of 9 bases. CDR3 length: 13 residues. CDR3 nucleotides: TGTGCCAGCAGCGTATCCGGGAAGGAGACCCAGTACTTC. This sequence encodes CASSVSGKETQYF. The entire variable domain, with the rest obtained from reference TRBV9 and TRBJ2-5, is as follows: DSGVTQTPKHLITATGQRVTLRCSPRSGDLSVYWYQQSLDQGLQFLIQYYNGEERAKGNILERFSAQQFPDLHSELNLSSLELGDSALYFCASSVSGKETQYFGPGTRLLVL.

This clone has only one observation. The chain combines TRBV18 with TRBJ2-1, with D tentatively TRBD2 (5 bases). V dropped 5 bases and J dropped 3 bases, with 8 bases sitting between them. The germline V gene has CDR1 KGHSH and CDR2 LQKENI. This CDR3 is 13 amino acids long. CDR3 protein: CASSIALYNEQFF. CDR3 nucleotide sequence: TGTGCCAGCTCAATAGCGCTCTACAATGAGCAGTTCTTC.

This chain joins TRBV29-1 and TRBJ2-3; tentatively, D is TRBD1 (5 bases). CDR1 is SQVTM and CDR2 is ANQGSEA in the germline V gene. Deletions cut 3 bases from V and 2 bases from J, with 6 bases between. This CDR3 is 12 amino acids long. CDR3 nucleotide sequence: TGCAGCGTTGAGGACAACACAGATACGCAGTATTTT. It codes for CSVEDNTDTQYF.

This sequence joins TRBV27 and TRBJ2-3; D gene unclear. Deletions cut 3 bases from V and 0 bases from J, with 7 bases between. This CDR3 has 14 amino acids. Germline assignment: CDR1 MNHEY and CDR2 SMNVEV (reference sequence). The CDR3 bases are TGTGCCAGCAGTTTGGTGACTAGCACAGATACGCAGTATTTT. This codes for CASSLVTSTDTQYF.

This sequence joins TRBV5-6 and TRBJ2-5; D not certain. The length of the CDR3 is 14 residues. Germline CDR1 is SGHDT and CDR2 is YYEEEE. Trimming removed 0 bases from V and 4 bases from J, with 10 bases in between. The CDR3 here is CASSLDWRSETQYF. The DNA of the CDR3 is TGTGCCAGCAGCTTGGACTGGCGATCAGAGACCCAGTACTTC.